This T cell receptor beta chain stems from a study of blood T cell repertoires in COVID-19. The overall study: The cDNA or gDNA used as material had been derived from T cells, B-cell-depleted T cells, or PBMCs.

Germline CDR1 reads SGHTA; CDR2 reads FQGNSA. The V end lost 1 base, the J end lost 4 bases, and 4 bases lay between the germline ends. The CDR3 has 12 residues. This clone was seen once. Original handling: From reference gene primer amplification, estimates of nucleated cell counts were derived. The data were produced by immunoSEQ multiplex PCR, yet TCRdb's version contains in-frame clones alone and is incomplete. Clone size and the V and J calls come from that table; the DNA yielded D and trimming. The sample has over 350,000 clones, roughly 85% seen once; the top ten hold under 2.5%. This chain uses TRBV7-2 with TRBJ1-1; D is unclear. Sequencing was carried out using PBMCs or T cells enriched from blood (not recorded which). This TCR was recovered from a woman between 18 and 30 years old with acute COVID-19. CDR3 residues: CASSLVFTEAFF. The CDR3 nucleotides are TGTGCCAGCAGCTTAGTATTCACTGAAGCTTTCTTT.